One and the same sample provided the 5 T cell receptor beta chains below, sequenced in a study of CD8 T cells in ankylosing spondylitis. A single record per CDR3 protein comes from TCRdb applying MiXCR to the 5' RACE reads. The sample contains approximately 24,000 distinct CDR3 sequences, 2% to 3% of which appear only once. Sequences were obtained from blood, either unsorted or a sorted T cell fraction (not recorded which). The origin of the receptors is a female donor with ankylosing spondylitis or in good health (not recorded which).

This clonotype occurred many times. The chain joins TRBV9 to TRBJ1-2; D is ambiguous. The CDR3 loop spans 15 amino acids. V gave up 3 bases and J gave up 3 bases, with 15 bases separating them. Per germline, CDR1 SGDLS and CDR2 YYNGEE. CDR3 DNA: TGTGCCAGCAGCGCTCTTTCTGGAGCGGACTATGGCTACACCTTC. As protein: CASSALSGADYGYTF. The full variable domain, with the rest looked up from reference TRBV9 and TRBJ1-2, is DSGVTQTPKHLITATGQRVTLRCSPRSGDLSVYWYQQSLDQGLQFLIQYYNGEERAKGNILERFSAQQFPDLHSELNLSSLELGDSALYFCASSALSGADYGYTFGSGTRLTVV.

This clonotype was detected ten times or more. The chain links TRBV9 to TRBJ2-5; no reliable D call. The V and J ends lost 1 base and 5 bases respectively, with 9 bases between them. The germline gives CDR1 SGDLS, CDR2 YYNGEE. The CDR3 loop spans 13 amino acids. The CDR3 region is CASSVKLGETQYF. The CDR3 DNA reads as TGTGCCAGCAGCGTAAAGTTAGGGGAGACCCAGTACTTC.

This clonotype was detected many times. This chain joins TRBV11-2 and TRBJ2-7; D unresolved. CDR1 is SGHAT, CDR2 FQNNGV, per germline. The V gene lost 6 bases and the J gene lost 3 bases, with 6 bases spanning the gap. This CDR3 spans 11 amino acids. The CDR3 reads CASRVFYEQYF. The CDR3 nucleotides are TGTGCCAGCAGGGTATTCTACGAGCAGTACTTC.

In this sample, this clonotype turned up many times. The CDR3 region is CASMLGTGGSGANVLTF. The CDR3 bases are TGTGCCAGCATGTTAGGGACAGGGGGCTCTGGGGCCAACGTCCTGACTTTC. The rearrangement uses TRBV9 and TRBJ2-6; 11 positions agree with TRBD1. The V segment lost 6 bases and the J segment 0 bases; nucleotides outside the gene matches: 5. Germline lookup yields CDR1 SGDLS and CDR2 YYNGEE. This CDR3 has 17 amino acids.

This clonotype came up many times. This chain links TRBV9 with TRBJ2-1, with a possible D match to TRBD2 (6 bases). CDR1 is SGDLS and CDR2 is YYNGEE in the germline V gene. The germline V and J ends were trimmed by 1 base and 6 bases, with 14 bases remaining between them. The CDR3 is 15 amino acids. The CDR3 DNA is TGTGCCAGCAGCGTATCGGCAGACGGGGGCAATGAGCAGTTCTTC. Protein product: CASSVSADGGNEQFF.